This T cell receptor (beta chain) was documented in a study of T cell responses to AZD1222 COVID-19 vaccine. TCRdb keeps only in-frame clones here, not all; method: immunoSEQ multiplex PCR. The data contain around 85,000 clones, about 86% of them singletons. Study-level points and caveats: Two AZD1222 doses significantly raised spike-specific TCR breadth and depth over controls. Repertoires were sampled only after the peak T cell response. CD4 TCRs covered the whole spike, strongest at regions 160-218 and 743-854. Just five to seven people given AZD1222 tested seropositive at baseline.

The CDR3 has 17 residues. Trimming cost V 1 base and J 4 bases; bases outside gene matches: 10. The germline CDR1 and CDR2 sequences are KGHSH and LQKENI. Notes on this clone: What it binds is not known.

The V gene is TRBV18, the J gene TRBJ1-3, with 7 bases that match TRBD1. The receptor's source is an adult in good health. Specimen: peripheral blood, collected on day 0 of AZD1222 vaccination. The CDR3 DNA follows: TGTGCCAGCTCACCACGGGGCGAGGGGGCGCAGGGAAACACCATATATTTT. Its translation is CASSPRGEGAQGNTIYF.